This T cell receptor beta chain originates from a study of OX40 agonist ivuxolimab in advanced cancers. In the study overall: Patients were dosed intravenously with ivuxolimab at 0.01 to 10 mg/kg every 2 weeks. Under the entry rules, prior anti-PD-1, anti-PD-L1 or anti-CTLA-4 therapy was allowed, and about 40% had some.

With baseline, cycle 4 day 1, and cycle 7 day 1 as timepoints, blood was sampled. Comment on this clone: Its antigen is unidentified.

Profiled with immunoSEQ multiplex PCR; TCRdb holds only in-frame clones, not every one. There are tens of thousands of clones in the sample; roughly 83% occur only once, and around 13% lies in the top ten. CDR3 length: 16 amino acids. Per germline, CDR1 LNHDA and CDR2 SQIVND (reference sequence). The J segment lost 9 bases and the V segment lost 5 bases, leaving 14 bases of the junction unmatched. Study-wide points: At doses 0.1 to 3.0 mg/kg, CD4+ and CD8+ clones expanded.

The V gene is TRBV19, the J gene TRBJ1-5, with TRBD1 identical over 9 bases. This material consisted of CD4+ or CD8+ T cells sorted from blood, taken in a trial of the OX40 agonist ivuxolimab. The origin of this receptor is an adult with an advanced solid tumor such as melanoma, head and neck, liver or kidney cancer. CDR3 amino acids: CASSSPGGQGLGPQHF. Here the CDR3 DNA reads TGTGCCAGTAGTTCCCCTGGGGGACAGGGCCTAGGGCCCCAGCATTTT.